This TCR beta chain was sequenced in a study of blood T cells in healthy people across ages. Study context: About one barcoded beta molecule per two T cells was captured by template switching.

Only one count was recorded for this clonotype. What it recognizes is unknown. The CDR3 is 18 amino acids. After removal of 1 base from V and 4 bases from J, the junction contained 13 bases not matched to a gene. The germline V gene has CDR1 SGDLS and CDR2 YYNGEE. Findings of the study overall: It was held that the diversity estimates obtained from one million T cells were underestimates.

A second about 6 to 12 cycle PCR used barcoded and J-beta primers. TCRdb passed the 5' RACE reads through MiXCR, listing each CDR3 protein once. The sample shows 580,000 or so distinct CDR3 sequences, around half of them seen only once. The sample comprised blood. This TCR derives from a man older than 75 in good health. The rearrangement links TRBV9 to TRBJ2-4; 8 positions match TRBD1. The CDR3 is CASSVTGQGARGKNIQYF. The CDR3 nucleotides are TGTGCCAGCAGCGTAACGGGCCAGGGGGCGAGGGGTAAAAACATTCAGTACTTC. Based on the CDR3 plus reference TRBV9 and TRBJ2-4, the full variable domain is DSGVTQTPKHLITATGQRVTLRCSPRSGDLSVYWYQQSLDQGLQFLIQYYNGEERAKGNILERFSAQQFPDLHSELNLSSLELGDSALYFCASSVTGQGARGKNIQYFGAGTRLSVL.